The rows below give T cell receptor beta chains drawn from one sample of a study of identical twins. TCRdb called the 5' RACE reads again in MiXCR, with one record for every CDR3 protein. The top ten clones hold roughly 14% of a sample with some 730,000 distinct CDR3 sequences, 15% to 20% of them seen once. These data were also filed under a second study, of T cells expressing NK-cell markers.

Sequencing was done on a sample of PBMCs. Every receptor here comes from a woman aged 18-29 years in good health. The CDR3 runs from the conserved cysteine through the conserved F or W. D genes are given only for firm matches. Clone size is given for some rows only: seen once, a few or many times, or a class if the clone is expanded.

>TRBV5-4|NA|NA|TRBJ2-3
TGTGCCAGCAGCTCCCAAGGAATCGAGAATACGCAGTATTTT
CASSSQGIENTQYF
>TRBV12-3/TRBV12-4|TRBD2|NA|TRBJ2-1
TGTGCCAGCAGCTCCTCCGCAGCGGGGGGCCAGTGGAGTGAGCAGTTCTTC
CASSSSAAGGQWSEQFF
>TRBV6-1|TRBD1|NA|TRBJ1-4
TGTGCCAGCAGCGGACAGGGGGTTAATGAAAAACTGTTTTTT
CASSGQGVNEKLFF
>TRBV5-1|NA|many|TRBJ2-2
TGCGCCAGTCTTAGGGGTACGAACACCGGGGAGCTGTTTTTT
CASLRGTNTGELFF
>TRBV29-1|TRBD1|NA|TRBJ2-1
TGCAGCGTAGTCCGGGACAGTAGGCAGTTCTTC
CSVVRDSRQFF
>TRBV7-2|TRBD1|many|TRBJ2-5
TGTGCCAGCAGCTCAGACAGGGGGCAAGAGACCCAGTACTTC
CASSSDRGQETQYF
>TRBV28|NA|NA|TRBJ1-5
TGTGCCAGCATTCCGAGGGGGATTCAGCCCCAGCATTTT
CASIPRGIQPQHF
>TRBV5-5|TRBD1|many|TRBJ1-1
TGTGCCAGCAGCTGGGGACAGTTGAACACTGAAGCTTTCTTT
CASSWGQLNTEAFF
>TRBV27|TRBD2|few|TRBJ2-7
TGTGCCAGCAGTAGACTAGCGGGAGGGAAATACGAGCAGTACTTC
CASSRLAGGKYEQYF
>TRBV2|TRBD1|few|TRBJ1-5
TGTGCCAGCAGTAGACAGGGCCTAGATCAGCCCCAGCATTTT
CASSRQGLDQPQHF
>TRBV6-1|TRBD1|NA|TRBJ1-1
TGTGCCGCCGACCGGGGACAGGGGACTGAAGCTTTCTTT
CAADRGQGTEAFF
>TRBV6-1|TRBD1|few|TRBJ1-5
TGTGCCAGCAGCCAACAGGGGGCAAATCAGCCCCAGCATTTT
CASSQQGANQPQHF
>TRBV6-1|TRBD2|NA|TRBJ2-7
TGTGCCAGCAGACCGGGACTAGCGGGATTGGGGAGGTACGAGCAGTACTTC
CASRPGLAGLGRYEQYF
>TRBV12-3/TRBV12-4|TRBD1|NA|TRBJ2-1
TGTGCCAGCAATGGGGGGGGACAGGGAGGGGATGAGCAGTTCTTC
CASNGGGQGGDEQFF
>TRBV5-1|NA|many|TRBJ1-5
TGCGCCAGCAGCTTGGACCGAGAACAGCCCCAGCATTTT
CASSLDREQPQHF
>TRBV7-6|NA|few|TRBJ2-4
TGTGCCAGCAGCTCCCGGCAGGGGAGCATTCAGTACTTC
CASSSRQGSIQYF
>TRBV18|NA|NA|TRBJ1-5
TGTGCCAGCTCACGGGGGGGAACCCAGCCCCAGCATTTT
CASSRGGTQPQHF
>TRBV12-3/TRBV12-4|NA|few|TRBJ1-1
TGTGCCAGCAGTTCCAATATGTGGAACACTGAAGCTTTCTTT
CASSSNMWNTEAFF
>TRBV7-2|NA|NA|TRBJ1-2
TGTGCCAGCAGCTCCGACCGTGACATGTGGGCTGGTGGCTACACCTTC
CASSSDRDMWAGGYTF
>TRBV2|NA|NA|TRBJ2-7
TGTGCCTCAACCTCAGGGAAAGGTATCTACGAGCAGTACTTC
CASTSGKGIYEQYF
>TRBV20-1|NA|many|TRBJ2-2
TGCAGTGCTACTCGGGACGGGAACACCGGGGAGCTGTTTTTT
CSATRDGNTGELFF
>TRBV5-4|TRBD1|few|TRBJ2-5
TGTGCCAGCAGCTTCAAGGACAGGGGCGGAGAGACCCAGTACTTC
CASSFKDRGGETQYF
>TRBV20-1|TRBD2|few|TRBJ2-1
TGCAGTGCTAGAGTACCTTTAGAGGCGGGGGGCGTCACGTTCTTC
CSARVPLEAGGVTFF
>TRBV18|NA|few|TRBJ1-2
TGTGCCAGCTCACCAAACGAGCGGTATGGCTACACCTTC
CASSPNERYGYTF
>TRBV10-3|TRBD2|few|TRBJ2-2
TGTGCCATCAGGGGACTAGCGGGAGGTCCCGGGGAGCTGTTTTTT
CAIRGLAGGPGELFF
>TRBV7-8|TRBD2|NA|TRBJ2-2
TGTGCCAGCAGCTTAAGAAGCGGGGGACCACTCGCGAACACCGGGGAGCTGTTTTTT
CASSLRSGGPLANTGELFF
>TRBV5-1|TRBD1|NA|TRBJ1-1
TGCGCCAGCAGCCCCACGACAGGGGGCACTGAAGCTTTCTTT
CASSPTTGGTEAFF
>TRBV7-9|TRBD2|NA|TRBJ2-1
TGTGCCAGCAGCCCACTACTAGCGGACTCCTACAATGAGCAGTTCTTC
CASSPLLADSYNEQFF
>TRBV29-1|NA|NA|TRBJ2-5
TGCAGCGTTGAGGGGGTGGTAGGAGAGACCCAGTACTTC
CSVEGVVGETQYF
>TRBV5-1|NA|NA|TRBJ2-3
TGCGCCAGCAGCTTGTCGGGGGACCTATTCACAGATACGCAGTATTTT
CASSLSGDLFTDTQYF
>TRBV6-2/TRBV6-3|NA|few|TRBJ1-2
TGTGCCAGCAATGCCGCTAACTATGGCTACACCTTC
CASNAANYGYTF
>TRBV20-1|TRBD2|many|TRBJ2-3
TGCAGTGCTAGAGATCTCCAATTAGCGGGGCCCACAGATACGCAGTATTTT
CSARDLQLAGPTDTQYF
>TRBV12-3/TRBV12-4|TRBD1|few|TRBJ2-7
TGTGCCAGCAGGGCGACAGGGGTTGCGTACGAGCAGTACTTC
CASRATGVAYEQYF
>TRBV6-2/TRBV6-3|NA|few|TRBJ2-4
TGTGCCAGCAGTTACGGCGGGGTGCCATCGGACTTC
CASSYGGVPSDF
>TRBV5-1|NA|few|TRBJ2-3
TGCGCCAGCAGCTTGGGGCTAGCGTTGAGCACAGATACGCAGTATTTT
CASSLGLALSTDTQYF
>TRBV11-2|TRBD1|NA|TRBJ2-5
TGTGCCAGCAGCTTCGGGACAGGGGACACCCAGTACTTC
CASSFGTGDTQYF
>TRBV30|NA|NA|TRBJ2-1
TGTGCCTGGATCCCCGTGAACTACAATGAGCAGTTCTTC
CAWIPVNYNEQFF
>TRBV7-9|TRBD2|once|TRBJ2-5
TGTGCCAGCAGCTTACTAGCGGGACCGATTAAAGAGACCCAGTACTTC
CASSLLAGPIKETQYF
>TRBV6-5|NA|NA|TRBJ2-7
TGTGCCAGCAGTTACTCTAAAGGGACCCTCCACTTC
CASSYSKGTLHF
>TRBV12-3/TRBV12-4|TRBD1|NA|TRBJ2-3
TGTGCCAGCAGGCTCGGGACAGGAGGAACCGATACGCAGTATTTT
CASRLGTGGTDTQYF
>TRBV20-1|TRBD2|few|TRBJ2-1
TGCGGGGGGGGGGAGTTGAATGAGCAGTTCTTC
CGGGELNEQFF
>TRBV10-3|NA|NA|TRBJ2-1
TGTGCCATCAGTGATCGGAGTGAGCAGTTCTTC
CAISDRSEQFF
>TRBV29-1|NA|few|TRBJ2-5
TGCAGCGTTGAAGGAGGTTTGGGGAGTACAGAGACCCAGTACTTC
CSVEGGLGSTETQYF